Described below is a single TCR beta chain sequence and its context. Germline values: CDR1 LNHNV, CDR2 YYDKDF (reference sequence). This CDR3 is 13 amino acids long. The V segment lost 3 bases and the J segment 9 bases; nucleotides outside the gene matches: 4. A multiplex PCR was run with 60 Vbeta primers and 13 Jbeta primers. The repertoire was sequenced with immunoSEQ multiplex PCR; TCRdb's copy has only in-frame clones and lacks some. The repertoire holds about 160,000 clones, 77% seen once, with about 1.4% in the top ten. The data belong to a study of cytomegalovirus exposure and HLA in healthy donors.

This sequence originates from a woman younger than 45 in good health and CMV-seronegative. This chain uses TRBV15 with TRBJ1-1; 10 nucleotides line up with TRBD1. Specimen: PBMCs. The CDR3 sequence: CATSSRQGAKAFF. The CDR3 coding sequence is TGTGCCACCAGCAGCCGACAGGGGGCGAAAGCTTTCTTT.